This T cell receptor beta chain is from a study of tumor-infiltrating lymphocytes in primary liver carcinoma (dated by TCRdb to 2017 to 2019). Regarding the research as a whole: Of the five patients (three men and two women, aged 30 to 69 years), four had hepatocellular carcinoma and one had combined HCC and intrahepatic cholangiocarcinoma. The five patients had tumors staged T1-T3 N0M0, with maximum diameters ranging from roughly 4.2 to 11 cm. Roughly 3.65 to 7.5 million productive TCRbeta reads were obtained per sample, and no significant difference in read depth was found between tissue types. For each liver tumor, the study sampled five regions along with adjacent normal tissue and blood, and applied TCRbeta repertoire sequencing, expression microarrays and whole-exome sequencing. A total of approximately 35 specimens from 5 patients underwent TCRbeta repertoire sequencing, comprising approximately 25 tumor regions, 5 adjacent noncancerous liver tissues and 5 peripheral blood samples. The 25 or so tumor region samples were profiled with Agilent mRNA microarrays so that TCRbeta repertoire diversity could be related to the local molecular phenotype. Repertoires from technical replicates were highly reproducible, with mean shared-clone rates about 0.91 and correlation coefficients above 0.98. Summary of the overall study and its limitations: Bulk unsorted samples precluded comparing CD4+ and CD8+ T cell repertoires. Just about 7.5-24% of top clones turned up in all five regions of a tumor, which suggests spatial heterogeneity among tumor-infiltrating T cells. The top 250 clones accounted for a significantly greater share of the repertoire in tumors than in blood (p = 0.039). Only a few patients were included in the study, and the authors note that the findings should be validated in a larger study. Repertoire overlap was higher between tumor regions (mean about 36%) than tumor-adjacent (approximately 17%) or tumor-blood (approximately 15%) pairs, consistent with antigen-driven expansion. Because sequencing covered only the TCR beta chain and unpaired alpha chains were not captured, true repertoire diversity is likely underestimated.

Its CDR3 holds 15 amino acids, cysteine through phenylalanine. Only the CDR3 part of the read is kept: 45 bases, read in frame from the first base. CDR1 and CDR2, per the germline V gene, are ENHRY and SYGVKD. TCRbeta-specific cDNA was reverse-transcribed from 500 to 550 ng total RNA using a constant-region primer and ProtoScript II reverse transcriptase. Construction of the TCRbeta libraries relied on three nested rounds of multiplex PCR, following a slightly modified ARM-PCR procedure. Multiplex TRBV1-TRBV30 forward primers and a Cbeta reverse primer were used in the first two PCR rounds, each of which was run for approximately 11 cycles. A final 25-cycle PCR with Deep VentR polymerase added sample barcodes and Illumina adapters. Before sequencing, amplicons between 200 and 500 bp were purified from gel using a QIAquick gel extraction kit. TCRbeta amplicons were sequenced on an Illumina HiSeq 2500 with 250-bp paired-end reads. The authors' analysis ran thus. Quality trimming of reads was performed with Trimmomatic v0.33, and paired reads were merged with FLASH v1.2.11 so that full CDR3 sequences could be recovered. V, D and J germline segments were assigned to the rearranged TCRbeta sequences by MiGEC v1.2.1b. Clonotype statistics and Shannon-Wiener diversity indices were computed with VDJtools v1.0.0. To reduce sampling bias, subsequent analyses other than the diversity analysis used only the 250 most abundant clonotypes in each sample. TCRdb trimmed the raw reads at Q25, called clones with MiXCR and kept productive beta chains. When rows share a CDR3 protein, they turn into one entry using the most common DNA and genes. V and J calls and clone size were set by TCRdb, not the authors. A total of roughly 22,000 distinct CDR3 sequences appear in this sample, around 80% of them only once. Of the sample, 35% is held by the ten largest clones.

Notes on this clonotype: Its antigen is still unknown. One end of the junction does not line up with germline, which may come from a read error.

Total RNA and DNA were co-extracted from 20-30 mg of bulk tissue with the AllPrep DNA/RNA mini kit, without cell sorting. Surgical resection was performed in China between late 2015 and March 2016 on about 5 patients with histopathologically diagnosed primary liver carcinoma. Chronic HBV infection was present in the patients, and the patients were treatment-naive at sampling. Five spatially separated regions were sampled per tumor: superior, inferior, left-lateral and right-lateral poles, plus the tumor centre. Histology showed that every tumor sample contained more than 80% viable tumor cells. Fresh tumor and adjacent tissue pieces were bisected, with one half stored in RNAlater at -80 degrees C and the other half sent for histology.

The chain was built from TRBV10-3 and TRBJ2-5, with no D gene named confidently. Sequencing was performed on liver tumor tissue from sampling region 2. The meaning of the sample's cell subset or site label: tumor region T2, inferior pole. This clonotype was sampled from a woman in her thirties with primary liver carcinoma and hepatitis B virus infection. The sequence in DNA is TGTGCCATCAGTGAGTCGGCTACCAGACAAGAGACTCGGTGCTTC. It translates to CAISESATRQETRCF.